This TCR beta chain is drawn from a study of tumor and adjacent non-tumor tissue in lung cancer. RNA was extracted from bulk tissue without any cell sorting. To note about this clonotype: No conserved phenylalanine or tryptophan ends this CDR3, so it is likely a read error.

CDR3 size: 17 residues. The germline V gene encodes CDR1 DFQATT and CDR2 SNEGSKA (reference sequence). The library came from three nested PCR rounds adapted from ARM-PCR protocols. One entry per CDR3 protein, called by TCRdb with MiXCR from the multiplex PCR reads. Among over 110,000 distinct CDR3 sequences listed, approximately 72% were seen once. The receptor was isolated from a man aged 55-75 years with small cell lung cancer. The chain has TRBV20-1 and TRBJ2-1; 7 bases map to TRBD2. The material sequenced was lung tumor tissue. The CDR3 DNA is TGTAGTGCTAGAGACCCCTCGGCTAGCGGAGCTTACAATGAGCAGTTCCTC. It specifies CSARDPSASGAYNEQFL.